Each of the 12 T cell receptor beta chains below was sequenced from the same sample in a study of T cell responses to AZD1222 COVID-19 vaccine (dated by TCRdb to the early 2020s). What this sample's time point label stands for: baseline before first vaccination. What the treatment or condition label conveys for this sample: meningococcal conjugate vaccine given as trial control. The library was produced with the immunoSEQ multiplex PCR assay. TCRdb provides this immuneACCESS table in a form limited to in-frame rearrangements. Some clones are lacking; in checked studies, under half of them reflect an unresolved V gene, and why the rest are absent is not known. The sample yields 150,000 to 200,000 clones; about 89% were counted once. Approximately 2.7% of the sample is taken by the ten largest. The sequencing used peripheral blood, collected on day 0 of MenACWY control vaccination. These receptors came from an adult in good health.

This clone showed up just once. The chain carries TRBV9 and TRBJ2-7, with a tentative D call TRBD1 (6 bases). V was pared by 4 bases and J by 1 base, with 21 bases between. Germline CDR1 and CDR2: SGDLS and YYNGEE. This CDR3 comprises 17 residues. DNA of the CDR3: TGTGCCAGCAGCCCACGGGCAGGGGATGCAAAGTCCTACGAGCAGTACTTC. Amino acid sequence: CASSPRAGDAKSYEQYF.

V usage is TRBV2 and J usage is TRBJ2-6; perhaps TRBD1 as D (6 bases). V was shortened by 8 bases and J by 2 bases, with 25 bases between the two germline ends. CDR3 length: 19 amino acids. The V gene's germline CDR1 is SNHLY and CDR2 FYNNEI. In DNA form, the CDR3 reads TGTGCCAGCTGGGTTGGCTCGTGGCAGGGGAGAGCTGGGGCCAACGTCCTGACTTTC. As protein: CASWVGSWQGRAGANVLTF.

The J gene is TRBJ1-2, the V gene TRBV13; 7 positions match TRBD1. Trimming removed 3 bases from V and 0 bases from J; junction bases left unmatched: 7. Germline V gene lookup returns CDR1 PRHDT and CDR2 FYEKMQ (reference sequence). The CDR3 is made up of 16 amino acids. The CDR3 loop reads CASSFTGTEANYGYTF. The CDR3, as DNA: TGTGCCAGCAGCTTCACCGGGACAGAGGCTAACTATGGCTACACCTTC.

This rearrangement joins TRBV9 to TRBJ2-7; 11 bases are a match to TRBD2. Germline assignment: CDR1 SGDLS and CDR2 YYNGEE. CDR3 size: 15 residues. V was clipped by 0 bases and J by 2 bases; unmatched bases: 1. The CDR3 coding sequence is TGTGCCAGCAGCGTAGATAGCGGGGGGGCCTACGAGCAGTACTTC. The encoded protein is CASSVDSGGAYEQYF. The variable domain in full, completed from reference TRBV9 and TRBJ2-7, reads DSGVTQTPKHLITATGQRVTLRCSPRSGDLSVYWYQQSLDQGLQFLIQYYNGEERAKGNILERFSAQQFPDLHSELNLSSLELGDSALYFCASSVDSGGAYEQYFGPGTRLTVT.

This chain links TRBV5-1 with TRBJ1-6; 7 bases are shared with TRBD1. Germline V gives CDR1 SGHRS, CDR2 YFSETQ. The J segment lost 7 bases and the V segment lost 7 bases, leaving 11 bases of the junction unmatched. This CDR3 contains 15 residues. CDR3 coding DNA: TGCGCCAGCTGGGTGTGGGACAGAAGAAATTCACCCCTCCACTTT. Translated: CASWVWDRRNSPLHF. The whole variable domain, remainder taken from reference TRBV5-1 and TRBJ1-6, is KAGVTQTPRYLIKTRGQQVTLSCSPISGHRSVSWYQQTPGQGLQFLFEYFSETQRNKGNFPGRFSGRQFSNSRSEMNVSTLELGDSALYLCASWVWDRRNSPLHFGNGTRLTVT.

The chain carries TRBV28 and TRBJ1-1; D not resolved. CDR1 MDHEN and CDR2 SYDVKM come from the germline V gene. This CDR3 region has 15 residues. V lost 8 bases to trimming and J lost 0 bases, with 16 bases between them. In DNA, the CDR3 is TGTGCCAGCGTTGGCCCGGGCACCATGAACACTGAAGCTTTCTTT. Translating it yields CASVGPGTMNTEAFF.

This clone has only a few counts. The chain employs TRBV3-1 (or the pseudogene TRBV3-2) and TRBJ1-1; D is perhaps TRBD1 (5 bases). Germline V gives CDR1 LGHDT, CDR2 YNNKEL (reference sequence). The CDR3 runs to 15 residues. Trimming cost V 4 bases and J 4 bases, with 16 bases left between them. Here the CDR3 reads CASSRGEAWGTEAFF. CDR3 nucleotides: TGTGCCAGCAGCCGGGGGGAGGCCTGGGGCACTGAAGCTTTCTTT.

The rearrangement links TRBV6-5 to TRBJ2-7, with D possibly TRBD2 on 5 matching bases. This CDR3 is built from 13 residues. With 0 bases removed from V and 5 bases from J, the gap between germline ends came to 8 bases. Germline V gives CDR1 MNHEY, CDR2 SVGAGI. In nucleotides, the CDR3 is TGTGCCAGCAGTTACTCACGGGGTAACGAGCAGTACTTC. This codes for CASSYSRGNEQYF.

The V call is TRBV28, the J call TRBJ2-7, with D perhaps TRBD2 (5 bases). The CDR3 spans 15 residues. Germline V gene lookup returns CDR1 MDHEN and CDR2 SYDVKM. Trimming stripped 4 bases from V and 0 bases from J, with 13 bases between. The CDR3 sequence: CASSSPADSSYEQYF. CDR3 nucleotides: TGTGCCAGCAGTTCTCCAGCGGATAGCTCCTACGAGCAGTACTTC. Full variable domain (rest looked up from reference TRBV28 and TRBJ2-7): DVKVTQSSRYLVKRTGEKVFLECVQDMDHENMFWYRQDPGLGLRLIYFSYDVKMKEKGDIPEGYSVSREKKERFSLILESASTNQTSMYLCASSSPADSSYEQYFGPGTRLTVT.

V is TRBV11-2 and J is TRBJ1-1; D may be TRBD1 (5 bases). The CDR3 is 14 residues long. Germline CDR1 SGHAT, CDR2 FQNNGV. V was pared by 1 base and J by 6 bases, with 12 bases between. The CDR3 DNA reads as TGTGCCAGCAGCTTAGGTACAGGACGCGCTGAAGCTTTCTTT. Amino acids: CASSLGTGRAEAFF.

This clone occurred a few times. The rearrangement links TRBV20-1 to TRBJ2-1, with D possibly TRBD2 on 6 matching bases. The germline V gene has CDR1 DFQATT and CDR2 SNEGSKA (reference sequence). Trimming pared 6 bases from V and 9 bases from J, leaving 12 bases between. This CDR3 comprises 11 residues. The CDR3 sequence is CSARRAGEQFF. CDR3 sequence (DNA): TGCAGTGCGCGGAGGGCAGGTGAGCAGTTCTTC.

The chain uses TRBV10-3 and TRBJ2-1; the D call may be TRBD1 or TRBD2 (5 bases each). The CDR3 totals 13 residues. From germline, CDR1 is ENHRY and CDR2 SYGVKD. V lost 6 bases and J 8 bases, leaving 14 bases between the germline ends. The CDR3 sequence: CAISGTSDDEQFF. In DNA, the CDR3 is TGTGCCATCAGCGGGACCTCGGATGATGAGCAGTTCTTC.